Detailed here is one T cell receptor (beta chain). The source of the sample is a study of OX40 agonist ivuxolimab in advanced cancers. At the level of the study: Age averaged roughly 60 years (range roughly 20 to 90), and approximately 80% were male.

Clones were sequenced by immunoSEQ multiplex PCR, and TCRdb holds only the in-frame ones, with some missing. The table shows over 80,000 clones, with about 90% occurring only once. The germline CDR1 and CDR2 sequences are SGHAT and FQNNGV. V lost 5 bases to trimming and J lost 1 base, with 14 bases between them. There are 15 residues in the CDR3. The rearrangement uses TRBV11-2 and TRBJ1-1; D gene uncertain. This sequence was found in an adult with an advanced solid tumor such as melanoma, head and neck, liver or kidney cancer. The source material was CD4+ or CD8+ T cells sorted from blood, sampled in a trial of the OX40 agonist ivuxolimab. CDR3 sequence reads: CASSRSGSTNTEAFF. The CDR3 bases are TGTGCCAGCAGCCGAAGTGGGTCGACGAACACTGAAGCTTTCTTT.